The 5 T cell receptor beta chains below come from one sample, sequenced in a study of cytomegalovirus exposure and HLA in healthy donors. A multiplex PCR was run with 60 Vbeta primers and 13 Jbeta primers. Profiled with immunoSEQ multiplex PCR; TCRdb holds only in-frame clones, not every one. The table lists some 100,000 clones, 70% to 80% of them singletons, with approximately 4.1% in the top ten. What was sequenced was PBMCs. These receptors came from a female donor in good health and CMV-seropositive.

The gene calls are TRBV5-1 and TRBJ1-5; no definite D call. V dropped 0 bases and J dropped 1 base, with 5 bases sitting between them. Looked up from germline, CDR1 is SGHRS and CDR2 is YFSETQ. The CDR3 has 14 amino acids. The CDR3 region is CASSLGGSNQPQHF. CDR3 sequence (DNA): TGCGCCAGCAGCTTGGGAGGGAGCAATCAGCCCCAGCATTTT.

The chain employs TRBV15 and TRBJ2-1, with TRBD2 identical over 12 bases. The CDR3 consists of 16 residues. J lost 6 bases, V lost 1 base, and 4 bases had no gene match. Germline V gene lookup returns CDR1 LNHNV and CDR2 YYDKDF (reference sequence). CDR3 DNA: TGTGCCACCAGCAGAGCGACTAGCGGGAGAGCCAATGAGCAGTTCTTC. This codes for CATSRATSGRANEQFF.

Points on this clone: The sample contains more than one DNA sequence encoding this CDR3. The chain joins TRBV5-1 to TRBJ2-3; 8 bases are shared with TRBD2. With V trimmed by 0 bases and J by 0 bases, 3 bases remained unmatched. Germline values: CDR1 SGHRS, CDR2 YFSETQ. The CDR3 is 16 residues long. The CDR3 DNA is TGCGCCAGCAGCTTGGGCAGCGGGGGTAGCACAGATACGCAGTATTTT. Translating it yields CASSLGSGGSTDTQYF.

The CDR3 DNA follows: TGTGCCAGCAGCCCGACCAAGACAGTCTTTCACTATGGCTACACCTTC. Its protein is CASSPTKTVFHYGYTF. The J gene is TRBJ1-2, the V gene TRBV5-4, with D possibly matching TRBD1 (5 bases). CDR1 SGHNT and CDR2 YYREEE come from the germline V gene (reference sequence). V dropped 4 bases and J dropped 3 bases, with 19 bases sitting between them. The CDR3 loop spans 16 amino acids.

The V call is TRBV4-2, the J call TRBJ2-5; 7 bases line up with TRBD2. Germline V gives CDR1 LGHNA, CDR2 YNFKEQ. The CDR3 is 19 residues long. After removal of 3 bases from V and 1 base from J, the junction contained 17 bases not matched to a gene. In nucleotides, the CDR3 is TGTGCCAGCAGCCACCCCCCGTCCGGGGGGTCGGCCCCCCAAGAGACCCAGTACTTC. Translating it yields CASSHPPSGGSAPQETQYF.